Included here is one TCR beta chain sequence, with context. There is no known antigen for this receptor. The sample holds no much larger clone one base away, and base qualities are not on file. This sample is drawn from a study of blood T cell repertoires in COVID-19 (dated by TCRdb to the early 2020s). About the full investigation: Samples covering the acute and convalescent phases of COVID-19 were provided by collaborators in the United States, Italy and Spain. The prospective study material was composed of cDNA or gDNA derived from T cells, B-cell-depleted T cells, or PBMCs. Deeply sampled blood TCRbeta repertoires from subjects exposed to, actively infected with, or recovered from COVID-19 were included in the dataset. The repertoires were released in a freely available public database meant as a resource for research on the immune response to SARS-CoV-2. Where HLA class I and class II types were available, the types were taken from metadata supplied by the sample provider, not from assay-based typing. A de-identified subject ID, COVID-19 status, age in years and sex were almost always included in the sample metadata. The samples were drawn from two sources: the first 160 participants of the ongoing ImmuneRACE study, and about 1,300 subjects contributed by 6 global collaborators.

What the study reported, not specific to this receptor: Clinical and demographic metadata were provided uncurated, with the amount varying by source and participant.

TCRbeta CDR3 regions were amplified from genomic DNA using the immunoSEQ Assay, a bias-controlled multiplex PCR. Under the source paper's analysis protocol: The number of nucleated cells in each sample was estimated from the amplification of reference gene primers within the assay. To quantify the absolute abundance of each unique TCRbeta CDR3 rearrangement, sequence reads were collapsed and filtered. For each sample, productive Simpson clonality was calculated by taking the square root of Simpson's diversity index across productive rearrangements. TCRdb took this table from immuneACCESS and kept in-frame rearrangements with V and J called. Such tables lack part of the clones; where checked against another copy, unresolved V genes explain under half of the gap, and the rest is unexplained. The DNA gave D and trimming, while V, J and clone size come from that table. The sample table records about 55,000 clones; about 85% of these occur just once. The top ten clones comprise under 20% of the sample.

The collaborating institutions used their own protocols to collect whole blood in K2EDTA tubes. For TCRbeta analysis, collaborator samples were shipped as frozen whole blood, as isolated PBMCs, or as DNA extracted from either sample type. The CDR3 starts with the cysteine, ends with the phenylalanine, and has 13 residues. The entry retains the CDR3 DNA only, 39 bases that are in frame from base 1. Here V drops 4 bases and J drops 7 bases, and the junction holds 6 bases not matched to any gene. The germline V gene sets CDR1 to SGHRS and CDR2 to YFSETQ. Sequencing used peripheral blood. The sequence was collected from a human donor in a cohort sampled during active COVID-19. Here the chain combines TRBV5-1 and TRBJ2-3; TRBD2 fits 7 bases in the junction. The DNA sequence reads TGCGCCAGCAGCCGACTAGCCCGGTATACGCAGTATTTT. The resulting protein is CASSRLARYTQYF.